These 25 T cell receptor beta chains share one sample of origin, sequenced in a study of T-cell reconstitution after alpha-beta-depleted transplantation in children. The TCRbeta library incorporated unique molecular identifiers. TCRdb processed the PCR reads anew with MiXCR; each CDR3 protein has one entry. This sample has 350,000 to 400,000 distinct CDR3 sequences, with 13% found just once. The sequences come from PBMCs, collected from the stem cell graft. The receptors were sampled from a human donor who donated a stem cell graft to a child with Fanconi anemia.

This chain joins TRBV2 and TRBJ2-3, with D maybe TRBD1 (5 bases). This CDR3 has 15 residues. Germline lookup yields CDR1 SNHLY and CDR2 FYNNEI. V was clipped by 8 bases and J by 2 bases, with 17 bases between them. CDR3 residues: CASSAPWGVTDTQYF. The DNA of the CDR3 is TGTGCCAGCTCGGCTCCATGGGGCGTCACAGATACGCAGTATTTT.

The chain employs TRBV6-2 or TRBV6-3 and TRBJ2-6, with D possibly being TRBD1 or TRBD2 (5 bases each). Deletions cut 4 bases from V and 0 bases from J, with 10 bases between. In germline, CDR1 is MNHEY, CDR2 SVGEGT. The CDR3 has 16 amino acids. CDR3 nucleotides: TGTGCCAGCAGTTGGGACGGCAGCTCTGGGGCCAACGTCCTGACTTTC. Residues: CASSWDGSSGANVLTF.

The chain couples TRBV20-1 to TRBJ1-1; 7 nucleotides align to TRBD1. Germline loops: CDR1 DFQATT, CDR2 SNEGSKA (reference sequence). The junction had 8 bases not matched to a gene; V was cut back by 0 bases and J by 13 bases. The CDR3 is made up of 12 amino acids. CDR3: CSARDIGGWDFF. In DNA, the CDR3 is TGCAGTGCTAGAGATATAGGGGGCTGGGATTTCTTT.

This clonotype was seen repeatedly, ten times or more. The chain employs TRBV28 and TRBJ1-2; D may be TRBD1 (6 bases). Germline V gene lookup returns CDR1 MDHEN and CDR2 SYDVKM. This CDR3 region has 13 residues. The V gene lost 2 bases and the J gene lost 8 bases, with 12 bases spanning the gap. CDR3 in DNA: TGTGCCAGCAGTTTAGGGGGGCAGGGAGGCTACACCTTC. Amino acids: CASSLGGQGGYTF.

This clonotype was picked up a small number of times. This chain uses TRBV5-1 with TRBJ2-3, with D tentatively TRBD2 (6 bases). CDR3 length: 14 residues. The V gene's germline CDR1 is SGHRS and CDR2 YFSETQ. The V end lost 4 bases, the J end lost 4 bases, and 13 bases lay between the germline ends. DNA for the CDR3: TGCGCCAGCAGCCAACCCGGAGGGGCAGATACGCAGTATTTT. The encoded protein is CASSQPGGADTQYF.

The gene calls are TRBV12-3 or TRBV12-4 and TRBJ1-4; 9 bases fit TRBD1. This CDR3 is built from 14 residues. Losses at the gene ends were 6 bases for V and 7 bases for J; bases not matched to a gene: 6. CDR3 DNA: TGTGCCAGCAGCCGACAGGGGGGGGCTGAAAAACTGTTTTTT. Its protein is CASSRQGGAEKLFF.

This clonotype has only a few counts. The rearrangement joins TRBV30 to TRBJ2-1; D remains unclear. The CDR3 runs to 17 residues. The V and J ends lost 1 base and 10 bases respectively, with 26 bases between them. Germline CDR1 GTSNPN, CDR2 SVGIG (reference sequence). DNA for the CDR3: TGTGCCTGGAGTGGGCGACCAGCGACCCACTCGATGAGCGAGCAGTTCTTC. Protein product: CAWSGRPATHSMSEQFF. The complete variable domain, with remaining parts taken from reference TRBV30 and TRBJ2-1, reads SQTIHQWPATLVQPVGSPLSLECTVEGTSNPNLYWYRQAAGRGLQLLFYSVGIGQISSEVPQNLSASRPQDRQFILSSKKLLLSDSGFYLCAWSGRPATHSMSEQFFGPGTRLTVL.

The chain has TRBV18 and TRBJ2-1; D might be TRBD2 (6 bases). The CDR3 is made up of 15 amino acids. The germline V gene encodes CDR1 KGHSH and CDR2 LQKENI. Between the trimmed V and J ends, which lost 3 bases and 4 bases, there was a span of 13 bases. Here the CDR3 DNA reads TGTGCCAGCTCACCTACGGAGGGTACTTACAATGAGCAGTTCTTC. Amino acid sequence: CASSPTEGTYNEQFF.

In this sample, this clonotype turned up many times. The chain links TRBV7-2 to TRBJ1-6; D unclear. The germline V gene has CDR1 SGHTA and CDR2 FQGNSA. The CDR3 has 14 residues. Trimming cost V 1 base and J 2 bases, with 3 bases left between them. For the CDR3, the DNA is TGTGCCAGCAGCTTAGGACCCTATAATTCACCCCTCCACTTT. This gives the protein CASSLGPYNSPLHF. The whole variable domain, filled in from reference TRBV7-2 and TRBJ1-6, reads GAGVSQSPSNKVTEKGKDVELRCDPISGHTALYWYRQSLGQGLEFLIYFQGNSAPDKSGLPSDRFSAERTGGSVSTLTIQRTQQEDSAVYLCASSLGPYNSPLHFGNGTRLTVT.

This clonotype was picked up many times. The chain links TRBV12-3 or TRBV12-4 to TRBJ1-4; D might be TRBD1 (5 bases). The CDR3 totals 17 residues. V shed 5 bases and J shed 0 bases, with 16 bases lying between them. The CDR3 DNA reads as TGTGCCAGCAGTCCAACGCGACAGATTTCAACTAATGAAAAACTGTTTTTT. Its protein product is CASSPTRQISTNEKLFF.

This clonotype was observed at least ten times. J is TRBJ1-2 and V is TRBV12-3 or TRBV12-4; unclear D gene. This CDR3 is built from 12 residues. Trimming stripped 4 bases from V and 2 bases from J, with 5 bases between. Here the CDR3 reads CASSSSNYGYTF. CDR3 nucleotide sequence: TGTGCCAGCAGTTCCTCAAACTATGGCTACACCTTC.

The genes are TRBV7-2 and TRBJ1-3; 9 bases fit TRBD1. The J segment lost 0 bases and the V segment lost 11 bases, leaving 11 bases of the junction unmatched. This CDR3 spans 16 amino acids. The germline V gene has CDR1 SGHTA and CDR2 FQGNSA. CDR3 sequence (DNA): TGTGCCGTGGGAGGACAGGGGACCTTCTCTGGAAACACCATATATTTT. Translating it yields CAVGGQGTFSGNTIYF. The variable domain in full, with the rest retrieved from reference TRBV7-2 and TRBJ1-3, is GAGVSQSPSNKVTEKGKDVELRCDPISGHTALYWYRQSLGQGLEFLIYFQGNSAPDKSGLPSDRFSAERTGGSVSTLTIQRTQQEDSAVYLCAVGGQGTFSGNTIYFGEGSWLTVV.

The table lists this clonotype with many counts. The V call is TRBV7-7, the J call TRBJ2-1; D uncertain. Germline CDR1 and CDR2: SSHAT and FNYEAQ (reference sequence). This CDR3 contains 15 residues. V was shortened by 5 bases and J by 0 bases, with 11 bases between the two germline ends. CDR3 sequence reads: CASSPDASSYNEQFF. CDR3 DNA sequence: TGTGCCAGCAGCCCGGACGCGAGCTCCTACAATGAGCAGTTCTTC.

DNA of the CDR3: TGTGCCAGCTCACCATTGGGCACTAGAGCCTACGAGCAGTACTTC. This encodes CASSPLGTRAYEQYF. The chain links TRBV18 to TRBJ2-7; D perhaps matches TRBD2 (5 bases). V was pared by 2 bases and J by 2 bases, with 13 bases between. CDR3 length equals 15 residues. Germline V lookup: CDR1 KGHSH, CDR2 LQKENI.

The chain couples TRBV24-1 to TRBJ2-7, with TRBD1 matching 8 bases. This CDR3 is built from 18 residues. J was trimmed by 3 bases and V by 5 bases; bases with no gene match: 17. The germline V gene has CDR1 KGHDR and CDR2 SFDVKD. The CDR3 nucleotides read TGTGCCACCAGTGTCGAACCTTGGACAGGGAAAAGGAACTACGAGCAGTACTTC. It codes for CATSVEPWTGKRNYEQYF.

In its sample, this clonotype was seen once. V gene TRBV18 combines with J gene TRBJ1-3; 7 positions match TRBD1. CDR1 and CDR2 (germline): KGHSH, LQKENI. The J segment lost 0 bases and the V segment lost 2 bases, leaving 10 bases of the junction unmatched. The CDR3 runs 18 residues. The CDR3 protein is CASSPFPGQKNSGNTIYF. The CDR3 DNA reads as TGTGCCAGCTCACCATTTCCGGGACAGAAAAACTCTGGAAACACCATATATTTT.

This clonotype was counted a few times. The chain has TRBV6-1 and TRBJ2-1; 14 positions agree with TRBD2. The germline gives CDR1 MNHNS, CDR2 SASEGT. The CDR3 has 15 residues. V shed 5 bases and J 8 bases; nucleotides not matched to a gene: 5. CDR3 sequence: CASSRPGLAGDEQFF. The DNA for the CDR3 is TGTGCCAGCAGTCGCCCGGGACTAGCGGGGGATGAGCAGTTCTTC.

This clonotype came up many times. The gene calls are TRBV5-1 and TRBJ2-2; the D gene is possibly TRBD2 (5 bases). This CDR3 contains 14 residues. The germline V gene has CDR1 SGHRS and CDR2 YFSETQ. Trimming shortened V by 1 base and J by 5 bases, and 9 bases separated the two germline ends. The CDR3 loop reads CASSLLGITGELFF. In DNA form, the CDR3 reads TGCGCCAGCAGCTTGCTCGGGATTACCGGGGAGCTGTTTTTT.

The chain employs TRBV5-1 and TRBJ2-7; 7 bases align to TRBD1. This CDR3 has 15 amino acids. After removal of 2 bases from V and 6 bases from J, the junction contained 11 bases not matched to a gene. Germline values: CDR1 SGHRS, CDR2 YFSETQ. CDR3 protein: CASSFRQGHSTEQYF. CDR3 in DNA: TGCGCCAGCAGCTTTCGACAGGGCCATTCTACCGAGCAGTACTTC.

This clonotype was found a few times. This chain uses TRBV18 with TRBJ1-6; 7 positions match TRBD1. The CDR3 runs 13 residues. Trimming at V came to 6 bases and at J to 11 bases, leaving 7 bases not matched to a gene. Germline CDR1 is KGHSH and CDR2 is LQKENI. The chain's CDR3 is CASSDREIPPLHF. The CDR3 DNA follows: TGTGCCAGCTCCGACAGGGAGATACCACCCCTCCACTTT.

This clonotype was counted ten times or more. The gene calls are TRBV18 and TRBJ2-5, with no clear D. CDR1 and CDR2 (germline): KGHSH, LQKENI. There are 12 residues in the CDR3. The ends were cut back, 2 bases at V and 5 bases at J, with 6 bases in the middle. CDR3 sequence: CASSPGKETQYF. For the CDR3, the DNA is TGTGCCAGCTCACCAGGGAAGGAGACCCAGTACTTC.

This clonotype was seen a handful of times. The chain employs TRBV3-1 and TRBJ2-3, with D possibly TRBD1 on 5 matching bases. Germline CDR1 reads LGHDT; CDR2 reads YNNKEL (reference sequence). Trimming took off 4 bases at V and 1 base at J, with 15 bases between the two ends. CDR3 length equals 16 residues. CDR3 sequence reads: CASSRGLTRGTDTQYF. DNA of the CDR3: TGTGCCAGCAGCCGGGGCCTCACGCGAGGCACAGATACGCAGTATTTT.

This clonotype was seen many times. The chain recombines TRBV20-1 with TRBJ2-2, with 11 bases fitting TRBD2. Germline values: CDR1 DFQATT, CDR2 SNEGSKA (reference sequence). V was pared by 4 bases and J by 0 bases, with 4 bases of the junction left unmatched. The CDR3 is 16 residues long. The CDR3 nucleotides read TGCAGTGCTAAAGGGACTAGCGGATCGAACACCGGGGAGCTGTTTTTT. Its protein is CSAKGTSGSNTGELFF.

The rearrangement uses TRBV29-1 and TRBJ1-1; no clear D gene. This CDR3 is 10 amino acids long. CDR1 is SQVTM and CDR2 is ANQGSEA in the germline V gene. Trimming pared 6 bases from V and 3 bases from J, leaving 5 bases between. The CDR3 DNA reads TGCAGCGTCCTGTACACTGAAGCTTTCTTT. Translation gives CSVLYTEAFF.

The table lists this clonotype with a few counts. The rearrangement joins TRBV7-6 to TRBJ2-3; D remains ambiguous. The V end was cut by 6 bases, the J end by 4 bases, with 11 bases between. The CDR3 loop spans 13 amino acids. Looked up from germline, CDR1 is SGHVS and CDR2 is FNYEAQ. CDR3 loop: CASSLNPSDTQYF. The DNA for the CDR3 is TGTGCCAGCAGTTTAAACCCGTCAGATACGCAGTATTTT. Drawing the rest from reference TRBV7-6 and TRBJ2-3, the complete variable domain is GAGVSQSPRYKVTKRGQDVALRCDPISGHVSLYWYRQALGQGPEFLTYFNYEAQQDKSGLPNDRFSAERPEGSISTLTIQRTEQRDSAMYRCASSLNPSDTQYFGPGTRLTVL.